The clone carrying this T cell receptor (beta chain) has just a few counts. Its antigen is unknown. Specified time point: healthy volunteer bleed at 2 weeks. Unseparated into fractions, whole blood served as the source from which total RNA was extracted. The source of the sample is a study of human T cells and chemical hapten exposure. Broader study findings: TCRs exceeding 1 in 1000 frequency stayed unchanged with DPC sensitization.

With 2 bases removed from V and 3 bases from J, the gap between germline ends came to 5 bases. The CDR3 totals 13 residues. MiXCR was run by TCRdb on the RACE reads, yielding one entry per CDR3 protein. Of over 85,000 distinct CDR3 sequences in the sample, approximately 8.2% are singletons; the top ten hold roughly 3.1%. This TCR was sampled from a female donor in good health. Some clones in this sample may be carry-over from other donors' samples. The sample comprised whole blood. The rearrangement joins TRBV12-3 or TRBV12-4 to TRBJ2-4, with D possibly being TRBD1 (5 bases). The CDR3 here is CASSLQGKNIQYF. The CDR3 DNA reads as TGTGCCAGCAGTTTACAGGGCAAAAACATTCAGTACTTC.